This T cell receptor (beta chain) was obtained from a study of CD8+ T cells in alopecia areata. Across the whole study: Once tofacitinib had been taken for 6 to 18 months, 6 months off drug followed. Whole-study findings and limits: Relative to normal scalp, lesional scalp, especially alopecia totalis/universalis, showed higher clonality.

TCR sequencing used cDNA made by reverse transcription of extracted RNA. Assay used: immunoSEQ multiplex PCR; TCRdb lists only in-frame clones, some missing. The sample contains around 140,000 clones, approximately 49% of which appear only once. The CDR3 is 14 residues long. Germline CDR1 and CDR2: MNHEY and SVGAGI. Trimming left V 5 bases short and J 1 base short, with 11 bases between. For this clone: Antigen: not known.

The specimen was CD8+ T cells sorted from blood, collected at week 0. This clonotype was obtained from a human donor with alopecia areata. V usage is TRBV6-5 and J usage is TRBJ1-1; D uncertain. The CDR3 here is CASSPGGENTEAFF. In nucleotides, the CDR3 is TGTGCCAGCAGTCCAGGCGGGGAGAACACTGAAGCTTTCTTT.